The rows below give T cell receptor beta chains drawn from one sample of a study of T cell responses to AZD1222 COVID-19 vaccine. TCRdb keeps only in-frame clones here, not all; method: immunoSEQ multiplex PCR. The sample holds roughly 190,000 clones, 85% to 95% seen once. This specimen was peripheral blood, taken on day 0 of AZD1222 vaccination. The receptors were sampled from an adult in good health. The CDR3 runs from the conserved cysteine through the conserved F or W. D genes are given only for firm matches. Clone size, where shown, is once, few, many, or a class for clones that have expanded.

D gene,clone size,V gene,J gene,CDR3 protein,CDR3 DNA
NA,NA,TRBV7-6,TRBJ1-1,CASSTYDTEAFF,TGTGCCAGCAGCACCTATGACACTGAAGCTTTCTTT
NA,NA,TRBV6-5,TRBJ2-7,CASSYSNLVSYEQYF,TGTGCCAGCAGTTACTCGAATTTGGTGAGTTACGAGCAGTACTTC
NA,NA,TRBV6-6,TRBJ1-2,CASSPTGDYGYTF,TGTGCCAGCAGTCCCACTGGGGACTATGGCTACACCTTC
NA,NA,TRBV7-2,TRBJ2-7,CASSQTNEQYF,TGTGCCAGCAGCCAAACCAACGAGCAGTACTTC
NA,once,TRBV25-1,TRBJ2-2,CASSVMNTGELFF,TGTGCCAGCAGTGTAATGAACACCGGGGAGCTGTTTTTT
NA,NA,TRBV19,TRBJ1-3,CASSITYIGTAGNTIYF,TGTGCCAGTAGTATAACCTACATCGGGACGGCTGGAAACACCATATATTTT
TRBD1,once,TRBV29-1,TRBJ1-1,CSVPGDRGAFF,TGCAGCGTTCCGGGGGACAGGGGAGCTTTCTTT
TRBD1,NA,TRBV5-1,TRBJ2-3,CASSLGTGTGRIPRYTDTQYF,TGCGCCAGCAGCTTGGGGACCGGGACAGGGCGAATCCCCCGCTACACAGATACGCAGTATTTT
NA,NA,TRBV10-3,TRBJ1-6,CAISESGQMSSYNSPLHF,TGTGCCATCAGTGAGTCAGGACAGATGAGCTCCTATAATTCACCCCTCCACTTT
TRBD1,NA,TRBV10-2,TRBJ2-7,CASSEPGQGDEQYF,TGCGCCAGCAGTGAGCCGGGACAGGGGGACGAGCAGTACTTC
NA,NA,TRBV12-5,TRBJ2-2,CARLLASHTGELFF,TGTGCTAGGCTCCTAGCGTCACACACCGGGGAGCTGTTTTTT
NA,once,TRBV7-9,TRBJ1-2,CASSLGQGYGYTF,TGTGCCAGCAGCTTAGGGCAGGGATATGGCTACACCTTC
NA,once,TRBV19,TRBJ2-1,CASRGLAYNEQFF,TGTGCCAGTAGAGGGCTAGCCTACAATGAGCAGTTCTTC
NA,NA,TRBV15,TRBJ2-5,CATSRDEWQTQYF,TGTGCCACCAGCAGAGATGAGTGGCAGACCCAGTACTTC
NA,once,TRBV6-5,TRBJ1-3,CASSRVEGNTIYF,TGTGCCAGCAGCCGTGTGGAAGGGAACACCATATATTTT
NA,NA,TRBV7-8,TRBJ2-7,CASSLSNKGRYSYEQYF,TGTGCCAGCAGCTTATCCAATAAGGGCCGCTACTCCTACGAGCAGTACTTC
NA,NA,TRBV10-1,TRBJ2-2,CASSVEGLPSNTGELFF,TGCGCCAGCAGTGTTGAAGGTCTGCCTTCGAACACCGGGGAGCTGTTTTTT
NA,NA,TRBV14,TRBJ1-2,CASSQFRRGEGYTF,TGTGCCAGCAGCCAATTCCGGAGGGGAGAGGGCTACACCTTC
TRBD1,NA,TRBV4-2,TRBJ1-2,CASSQDGGQEYGYTF,TGTGCCAGCAGCCAAGATGGCGGACAGGAATATGGCTACACCTTC
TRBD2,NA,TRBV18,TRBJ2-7,CASSPGTSGTYEQYF,TGTGCCAGCTCACCCGGGACTAGCGGGACCTACGAGCAGTACTTC
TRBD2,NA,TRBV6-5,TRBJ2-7,CASSLAGALYEQYF,TGTGCCAGCAGTTTAGCGGGGGCCCTATACGAGCAGTACTTC
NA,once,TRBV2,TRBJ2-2,CASSEMSFLGELFF,TGTGCCAGCAGTGAGATGAGTTTTTTGGGGGAGCTGTTTTTT